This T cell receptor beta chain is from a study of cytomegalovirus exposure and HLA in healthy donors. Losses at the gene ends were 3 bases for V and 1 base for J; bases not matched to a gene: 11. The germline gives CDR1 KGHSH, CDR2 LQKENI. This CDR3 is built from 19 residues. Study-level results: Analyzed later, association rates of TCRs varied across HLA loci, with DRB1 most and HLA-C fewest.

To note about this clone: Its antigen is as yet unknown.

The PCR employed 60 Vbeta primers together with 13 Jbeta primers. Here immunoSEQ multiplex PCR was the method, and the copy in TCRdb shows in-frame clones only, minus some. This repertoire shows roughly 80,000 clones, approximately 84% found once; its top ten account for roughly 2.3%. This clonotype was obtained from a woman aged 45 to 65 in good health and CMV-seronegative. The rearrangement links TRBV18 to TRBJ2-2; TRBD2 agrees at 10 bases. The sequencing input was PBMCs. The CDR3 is CASSPVSSGGRLNTGELFF. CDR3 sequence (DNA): TGTGCCAGCTCACCGGTCTCTAGCGGGGGAAGGCTGAACACCGGGGAGCTGTTTTTT.